What follows describes a single TCR beta chain. The target of this receptor is not known. Nothing much larger sits one base from this clone, and base qualities are not available. The immunoSEQ Assay was used to sequence TCRbeta CDR3 regions. After extraction, genomic DNA underwent amplification by bias-controlled multiplex PCR, followed by high-throughput sequencing. Regarding the original processing steps: To quantify the absolute abundance of every unique TCRbeta CDR3 region, sequences were collapsed and filtered. T cell fraction was estimated by normalizing TCRbeta template counts to usable DNA, which was measured by amplifying reference genes present in all nucleated cells. Repertoire TCRs were annotated as SARS-CoV-2-specific by exact matching of V gene, CDR3 amino acid sequence and J gene to a known reactive TCR set. The reference SARS-CoV-2 TCR set was derived from MIRA and filtered for enrichment in COVID-19-positive ImmuneCODE repertoires, a step that removed public or cross-reactive TCRs. Using the MIRA antigens, annotated TCRs were further analysed by specific ORF or by position within an ORF. Breadth was defined as annotated unique rearrangements over total unique productive rearrangements; depth was the summed frequency of those rearrangements. TCR breadth was compared between groups using two-sided Wilcoxon rank-sum tests. The source is immuneACCESS, and TCRdb retained only in-frame sequences with V and J called. Part of the clones is not carried over; for the studies checked, unresolved V genes explain less than half of this, and the remainder is unexplained. D and trimming come from the DNA, and the V and J calls and clone size come from that table. The sample table shows about 350,000 clones, and around nine tenths are seen once. The ten largest clones add up to over 8.5% of the sample.

This specimen comes from a study of Ad26.COV2.S vaccination and SARS-CoV-2 variants (dated by TCRdb to the early 2020s). Regarding the complete study: Donors in the vaccine arm were drawn from COV1001, a multicentre, randomized, double-blind, placebo-controlled phase I-IIa trial testing Ad26.COV2.S in healthy adults. Ad26.COV2.S was given intramuscularly at 5x10^10 or 1x10^11 viral particles, as a single shot or as two shots 56 days apart. Sequencing of the TCRbeta repertoire served to evaluate the specificity and breadth of SARS-CoV-2-reactive T cell receptors following Ad26.COV2.S vaccination. The TCR-sequenced set comprised approximately 30 samples: some 19 Ad26.COV2.S vaccine recipients, 5 placebo recipients and 8 SARS-CoV-2 convalescent individuals. Trial participants were randomized into five groups of five, in which low-dose or high-dose Ad26.COV2.S was given once or twice, or placebo was given on both occasions. Investigators remained blinded to trial group allocation during experiments and outcome assessment.

The label giving this sample's treatment or condition can be read as: roughly 20 received Ad26.COV2.S at low or high dose, single or two shots; roughly five received placebo; per-sample allocation not given. Repertoires of vaccine and placebo recipients were sequenced from samples taken on day 63 after the first injection. In Cohort 1b, 20 to 25 adults aged 18-55 years were enrolled at a single site in Boston, USA, between 29 July and 7 August 2020. As a vaccine, Ad26.COV2.S was a replication-incompetent adenovirus type 26 vector that expressed a prefusion-stabilized SARS-CoV-2 spike protein derived from the original Wuhan strain. What the authors observed across the whole study: Substantial breadth of spike-specific CD8+ and CD4+ T cell responses was reported after vaccination. Comparing responses between vaccine doses or regimens was not something the study was powered to do. The authors noted that the TCR breadth and depth analyses may have underestimated total T cell responses. Ad26.COV2.S recipients had higher spike-specific TCR breadth than placebo recipients (P = 0.0014). Vaccine and placebo recipients had comparable non-spike TCR breadth, which fits with the vaccine containing only spike.

This TCR derives from a person between 18 and 65 years old who received the Ad26.COV2.S COVID-19 vaccine or a placebo. Source: peripheral blood, taken in a trial of Ad26.COV2.S vaccine versus placebo.

CDR3 reads: CAISESRTRGYEQYF. The nucleotides read TGTGCCATCAGTGAGTCTAGGACTAGAGGCTACGAGCAGTACTTC. Recombination linked TRBV10-3 to TRBJ2-7; 7 bases in the middle match TRBD2. CDR1 and CDR2, per the germline V gene, are ENHRY and SYGVKD. V is pruned by 0 bases and J by 3 bases, leaving 5 bases of the junction without a gene match. The CDR3 holds 15 amino acids from the cysteine to the phenylalanine. Only the CDR3 portion is preserved as DNA: 45 bases, with reading frame beginning at the first base.